The 20 T cell receptor beta chains reported below all come from one sample, sequenced in a study of cytomegalovirus exposure and HLA in healthy donors. PCR used 60 Vbeta primers and 13 Jbeta primers. Some clones are missing from TCRdb's copy, which holds only in-frame ones; the method was immunoSEQ multiplex PCR. The sample has fewer than 150,000 clones, 77% seen once. The specimen sequenced was PBMCs. These receptors came from a human donor in good health.

The chain carries TRBV28 and TRBJ1-3; TRBD1 is a possible D gene (5 bases). This CDR3 is built from 15 residues. Germline V gene data show CDR1 as MDHEN and CDR2 as SYDVKM. V was cut by 8 bases and J by 0 bases, with 14 bases left in between. For the CDR3, the DNA is TGTGCCAGCTACAGGACGCCTAGCTCTGGAAACACCATATATTTT. Its translation is CASYRTPSSGNTIYF.

This chain joins TRBV5-1 and TRBJ1-3; maybe TRBD1 (6 bases). Germline V CDR1 and CDR2: SGHRS, YFSETQ. V lost 0 bases and J lost 2, with 12 bases in between. The CDR3 covers 16 residues. The DNA of the CDR3 is TGCGCCAGCAGCTTGGTTGGGGGCGACCCTGGAAACACCATATATTTT. As protein: CASSLVGGDPGNTIYF.

V gene TRBV5-4 combines with J gene TRBJ2-1; 12 bases agree with TRBD2. CDR3 length equals 15 residues. Per germline, CDR1 SGHNT and CDR2 YYREEE (reference sequence). V shed 3 bases, J shed 10 bases, and the junction held 8 bases outside the gene matches. CDR3 coding DNA: TGTGCCAGCAGCTATCCGGGACTAGCGGGTGGGGAGCAGTTCTTC. Protein product: CASSYPGLAGGEQFF. Full variable domain (outside the CDR3, taken from reference TRBV5-4 and TRBJ2-1): ETGVTQSPTHLIKTRGQQVTLRCSSQSGHNTVSWYQQALGQGPQFIFQYYREEENGRGNFPPRFSGLQFPNYSSELNVNALELDDSALYLCASSYPGLAGGEQFFGPGTRLTVL.

J is TRBJ2-7 and V is TRBV29-1; 9 nucleotides match TRBD2. The CDR3 totals 15 residues. Germline trimming cut 6 bases from V and 3 bases from J; bases unmatched to any gene: 12. Germline values: CDR1 SQVTM, CDR2 ANQGSEA. The CDR3 region is CSVESRLAGIYEQYF. The CDR3 nucleotides read TGCAGCGTCGAGAGTAGGCTAGCGGGGATCTACGAGCAGTACTTC.

The genes are TRBV5-1 and TRBJ2-2; D is unresolved. Trimming took 1 base from V and 4 from J, leaving 8 bases between them. This CDR3 is built from 14 residues. The germline gives CDR1 SGHRS, CDR2 YFSETQ. The CDR3: CASSLQESTGELFF. The CDR3 bases are TGCGCCAGCAGCTTGCAGGAAAGCACCGGGGAGCTGTTTTTT.

V gene TRBV5-4 combines with J gene TRBJ2-7; 8 nucleotides line up with TRBD1. The V gene end was trimmed by 4 bases and the J gene end by 2 bases; junction bases not matched to a gene: 5. Germline CDR1 SGHNT, CDR2 YYREEE (reference sequence). The CDR3 loop spans 14 amino acids. The CDR3 DNA follows: TGTGCCAGCAGCGGGACAGGAATTCCCTACGAGCAGTACTTC. This gives the protein CASSGTGIPYEQYF.

The chain couples TRBV21-1 to TRBJ2-7; TRBD1 is the table's D call, not checked against the DNA. TRBV21-1 constitutes a pseudogene. The CDR3 runs 16 residues. DNA for the CDR3: TGTGCCAGCAGCAAAGCATGGGGACAGCGGGCCTACGAGCAGTACTTC. It specifies CASSKAWGQRAYEQYF.

The chain carries TRBV6-1 and TRBJ1-1; no firm D call. There are 13 residues in the CDR3. The V end lost 2 bases, the J end lost 10 bases, and 14 bases lay between the germline ends. Germline-derived CDR1 and CDR2 are MNHNS and SASEGT. The CDR3 DNA is TGTGCCAGCAGTGAATCAACCCCTCCGGTAGCTTTCTTT. This translates into CASSESTPPVAFF.

The genes are TRBV6-6 and TRBJ2-2, with D perhaps TRBD2 (7 bases). Trimming removed 11 bases from V and 8 bases from J, with 9 bases in between. The V gene's germline CDR1 is MNHNY and CDR2 SVGAGI (reference sequence). This CDR3 contains 10 residues. CDR3 sequence reads: CAGGAGELFF. In DNA, the CDR3 is TGTGCCGGGGGGGCAGGGGAGCTGTTTTTT.

For the CDR3, the DNA is TGCGCCAGCAGCCCGAGACAGGGCTACTCTTCCTCAAACAATGAGCAGTTCTTC. Translation: CASSPRQGYSSSNNEQFF. V gene TRBV5-1 combines with J gene TRBJ2-1, with 7 bases matching TRBD1. The CDR3 totals 18 residues. The junction had 18 bases not matched to a gene; V was cut back by 4 bases and J by 5 bases. Germline CDR1 SGHRS, CDR2 YFSETQ.

This clone was observed a handful of times. V usage is TRBV11-3 and J usage is TRBJ2-7, with TRBD1 matching 8 bases. V shed 5 bases, J shed 9 bases, and the junction held 9 bases outside the gene matches. The germline V gene has CDR1 SGHNT and CDR2 YENEEA. This CDR3 spans 13 amino acids. The DNA of the CDR3 is TGTGCCAGCAGCGCGGACAGGGTAGGAGGGCAGTACTTC. It codes for CASSADRVGGQYF.

The chain employs TRBV4-2 and TRBJ2-3, with 11 bases aligning to TRBD2. This CDR3 spans 17 amino acids. V lost 1 base and J lost 5; bases outside the gene matches: 8. Germline CDR1 and CDR2: LGHNA and YNFKEQ. The CDR3 bases are TGTGCCAGCAGCCAAGGCTGGGGACTAGCGGCTAAAGATACGCAGTATTTT. Translated: CASSQGWGLAAKDTQYF.

In DNA form, the CDR3 reads TGTGCCAGTACCGCAGGGGGGCCCAGGAATTCACCCCTCCACTTT. This sequence encodes CASTAGGPRNSPLHF. This chain uses TRBV19 with TRBJ1-6; 7 bases are shared with TRBD1. Germline-derived CDR1 and CDR2 are LNHDA and SQIVND (reference sequence). There are 15 residues in the CDR3. The J segment lost 7 bases and the V segment lost 7 bases, leaving 10 bases of the junction unmatched.

Only a few counts were recorded for this clone. The genes are TRBV2 and TRBJ1-3; D unresolved. Looked up from germline, CDR1 is SNHLY and CDR2 is FYNNEI. The germline V and J ends were trimmed by 10 bases and 4 bases, with 14 bases remaining between them. CDR3 length: 13 residues. The CDR3 spells CATTREGGNTIYF. For the CDR3, the DNA is TGTGCCACCACAAGGGAGGGAGGAAACACCATATATTTT.

The chain employs TRBV12-5 and TRBJ1-1; TRBD1 is a possible D gene (6 bases). V lost 3 bases to trimming and J lost 1 base, with 12 bases between them. The CDR3 loop spans 15 amino acids. Germline CDR1 reads LGHNT; CDR2 reads FRNRAP. The CDR3 region has the DNA TGTGCTAGTGGTTTACACCTAGGGGGGAACACTGAAGCTTTCTTT. Residues: CASGLHLGGNTEAFF.

The genes are TRBV5-1 and TRBJ1-1, with 7 nucleotides matching TRBD1. The CDR3 has 15 amino acids. Germline CDR1 reads SGHRS; CDR2 reads YFSETQ. V lost 4 bases, J lost 4 bases, and 10 bases stayed unmatched. CDR3 amino acids: CASSLSGQMGTEAFF. The CDR3 DNA sequence: TGCGCCAGCAGCCTGTCGGGACAGATGGGCACTGAAGCTTTCTTT.

The V gene is TRBV7-9, the J gene TRBJ2-7, with TRBD1 matching over 7 bases. Trimming cost V 5 bases and J 7 bases; bases outside gene matches: 8. The CDR3 extends over 13 amino acids. CDR1 SEHNR and CDR2 FQNEAQ come from the germline V gene (reference sequence). The CDR3 region is CASSPRQGEEQYF. CDR3 nucleotide sequence: TGTGCCAGCAGCCCACGACAGGGAGAGGAGCAGTACTTC.

The chain joins TRBV6-5 to TRBJ2-6; 10 nucleotides align to TRBD2. This CDR3 contains 16 residues. Germline lookup yields CDR1 MNHEY and CDR2 SVGAGI. V lost 4 bases to trimming and J lost 2 bases; unmatched junction nucleotides: 2. The CDR3 DNA reads TGTGCCAGCAGTTTCGGACTAGCGGCTGGGGCCAACGTCCTGACTTTC. Amino acids: CASSFGLAAGANVLTF.

The V and J genes are TRBV6-6 and TRBJ2-2; tentatively, D is TRBD2 (5 bases). This CDR3 is built from 15 residues. V dropped 7 bases and J dropped 4 bases, with 16 bases sitting between them. Germline CDR1 is MNHNY and CDR2 is SVGAGI (reference sequence). The CDR3 DNA reads TGTGCCAGCATCTCTCTACGGGCGGGCACCGGGGAGCTGTTTTTT. It specifies CASISLRAGTGELFF.

This rearrangement joins TRBV11-3 to TRBJ2-1, with 9 bases identical to TRBD1. CDR1 SGHNT and CDR2 YENEEA come from the germline V gene. CDR3 length: 15 amino acids. J lost 11 bases, V lost 7 bases, and 15 bases had no gene match. The CDR3 sequence is CASTPVGTGTIQQFF. CDR3 DNA: TGTGCCAGCACCCCCGTGGGGACAGGGACTATACAGCAGTTCTTC. The entire variable domain, with the rest obtained from reference TRBV11-3 and TRBJ2-1, is as follows: EAGVVQSPRYKIIEKKQPVAFWCNPISGHNTLYWYLQNLGQGPELLIRYENEEAVDDSQLPKDRFSAERLKGVDSTLKIQPAELGDSAVYLCASTPVGTGTIQQFFGPGTRLTVL.